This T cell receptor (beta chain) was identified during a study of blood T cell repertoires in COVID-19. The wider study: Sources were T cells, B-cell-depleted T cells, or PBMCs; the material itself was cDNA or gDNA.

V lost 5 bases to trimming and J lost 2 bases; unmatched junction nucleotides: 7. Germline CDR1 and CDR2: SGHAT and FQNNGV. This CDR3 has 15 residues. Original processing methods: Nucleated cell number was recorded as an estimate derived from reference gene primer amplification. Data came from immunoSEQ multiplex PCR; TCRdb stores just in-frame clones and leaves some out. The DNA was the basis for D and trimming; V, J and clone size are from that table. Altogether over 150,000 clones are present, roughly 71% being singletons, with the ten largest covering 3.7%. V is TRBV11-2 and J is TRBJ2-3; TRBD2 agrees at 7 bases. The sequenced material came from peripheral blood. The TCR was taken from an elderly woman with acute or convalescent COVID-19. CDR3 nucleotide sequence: TGTGCCAGCAGCCCCGGGGGACTACCCACAGATACGCAGTATTTT. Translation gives CASSPGGLPTDTQYF.